One and the same sample provided the 15 T cell receptor beta chains below, sequenced in a study of blood T cell repertoires in COVID-19 (dated by TCRdb to 2020 to 2021). Library generation was performed with the immunoSEQ multiplex PCR assay. The source is immuneACCESS, and TCRdb retained only in-frame sequences with V and J called. Part of the clones is not carried over; for the studies checked, unresolved V genes explain less than half of this, and the remainder is unexplained. The sample table records about 240,000 clones; roughly 90% of these occur just once. Clones ranked in the top ten supply roughly 7% of the sample. The sequencing sample was made of peripheral blood. Source of these receptors: a man between 60 and 75 years old who had recovered from COVID-19.

This clone has just one count. The genes are TRBV5-3 and TRBJ2-1; D is unclear. TRBV5-3 falls under the ORF class, with uncertain function. V was cut by 1 base and J by 4 bases, with 18 bases left in between. This CDR3 region has 17 residues. The CDR3 region is CARSLIARRKRYNEQFF. The CDR3 bases are TGTGCCAGAAGCTTGATCGCCCGGCGGAAGAGGTACAATGAGCAGTTCTTC.

The gene calls are TRBV19 and TRBJ1-1; D possibly corresponds to TRBD1 (6 bases). Germline lookup yields CDR1 LNHDA and CDR2 SQIVND (reference sequence). This CDR3 comprises 16 residues. The ends were cut back, 4 bases at V and 0 bases at J, with 15 bases in the middle. This CDR3 is CASSKGGSPLNTEAFF. The CDR3 DNA is TGTGCCAGTAGTAAAGGGGGATCACCCCTGAACACTGAAGCTTTCTTT.

The chain combines TRBV29-1 with TRBJ1-5, with no clear D. V was trimmed by 0 bases and J by 5 bases, leaving 5 bases between them. This CDR3 contains 12 residues. CDR1 is SQVTM and CDR2 is ANQGSEA in the germline V gene. The CDR3, as DNA: TGCAGCGTTGAAGATCCCGATCAGCCCCAGCATTTT. Translated: CSVEDPDQPQHF.

The rearrangement joins TRBV5-1 to TRBJ1-3; D is uncertain. The CDR3 totals 13 residues. V dropped 6 bases and J dropped 8 bases, with 15 bases sitting between them. CDR1 SGHRS and CDR2 YFSETQ come from the germline V gene. This CDR3 reads CASKLGGGDTIYF. Here the CDR3 DNA reads TGCGCCAGCAAGTTAGGAGGAGGAGACACCATATATTTT.

This clone has just one count. The chain has TRBV6-2 or TRBV6-3 and TRBJ1-3; weak D call: TRBD1 (5 bases). V was cut by 4 bases and J by 2 bases, with 9 bases left in between. CDR3 size: 14 residues. The germline V gene has CDR1 MNHEY and CDR2 SVGEGT. CDR3 sequence (DNA): TGTGCCAGCAGTTCCGACAGAGCTGGAAACACCATATATTTT. Its protein product is CASSSDRAGNTIYF.

V gene TRBV24-1 combines with J gene TRBJ1-2, with 9 bases matching TRBD1. J lost 2 bases, V lost 4 bases, and 7 bases had no gene match. Germline V CDR1 and CDR2: KGHDR, SFDVKD. The CDR3 has 16 residues. For the CDR3, the DNA is TGTGCCACCAGTGACCCACAGGGGGCCGTAAACTATGGCTACACCTTC. Its translation is CATSDPQGAVNYGYTF.

This clone was picked up a small number of times. Other DNA variants within this sample encode the same CDR3. The chain combines TRBV9 with TRBJ2-5; D ambiguous. CDR3 length: 14 amino acids. Germline V lookup: CDR1 SGDLS, CDR2 YYNGEE. With 0 bases removed from V and 1 base from J, the gap between germline ends came to 7 bases. The CDR3 region has the DNA TGTGCCAGCAGCGTAGGAACAGCCCAAGAGACCCAGTACTTC. This translates into CASSVGTAQETQYF.

The J gene is TRBJ1-2, the V gene TRBV7-8, with 10 bases aligning to TRBD1. Germline V lookup: CDR1 SGHVS, CDR2 FQNEAQ. This CDR3 spans 16 amino acids. The junction had 7 bases not matched to a gene; V was cut back by 3 bases and J by 3 bases. The CDR3 here is CASSLKTGGMDYGYTF. As DNA, the CDR3 is TGTGCCAGCAGCTTGAAGACAGGGGGCATGGACTATGGCTACACCTTC.

J is TRBJ1-6 and V is TRBV2, with unresolved D. Trimming cost V 5 bases and J 14 bases, with 13 bases left between them. Germline V gene sequence: CDR1 SNHLY, CDR2 FYNNEI. The CDR3 has 12 amino acids. The CDR3 spells CASSPFPSALHF. CDR3 bases: TGTGCCAGCAGTCCATTCCCTTCGGCCCTCCACTTT.

The rearrangement uses TRBV25-1 and TRBJ2-5, with D perhaps TRBD2 (7 bases). The CDR3 is 16 amino acids. The V gene lost 3 bases and the J gene lost 2 bases, with 16 bases spanning the gap. CDR1 is MGHDK, CDR2 SYGVNS, per germline. CDR3 protein: CASSDPGRGKQETQYF. The DNA for the CDR3 is TGTGCCAGCAGTGACCCGGGGAGGGGGAAACAAGAGACCCAGTACTTC. The variable domain in full, with the rest retrieved from reference TRBV25-1 and TRBJ2-5, is EADIYQTPRYLVIGTGKKITLECSQTMGHDKMYWYQQDPGMELHLIHYSYGVNSTEKGDLSSESTVSRIRTEHFPLTLESARPSHTSQYLCASSDPGRGKQETQYFGPGTRLLVL.

This rearrangement joins TRBV14 to TRBJ2-7; possible D gene TRBD1, 6 bases. The CDR3 is 15 amino acids. Germline V gene data show CDR1 as SGHDN and CDR2 as FVKESK. V lost 5 bases, J lost 7 bases, and 21 bases lay in between. The chain's CDR3 is CASSYGTITWWEQYF. The CDR3, as DNA: TGTGCCAGCAGCTACGGGACAATAACATGGTGGGAGCAGTACTTC.

V is TRBV27 and J is TRBJ2-3; no clear D gene. Trimming took off 9 bases at V and 1 base at J, with 8 bases between the two ends. Germline CDR1 is MNHEY and CDR2 is SMNVEV (reference sequence). CDR3 size: 12 residues. The CDR3 sequence is CARDEGTDTQYF. The CDR3 DNA reads TGTGCCAGAGACGAGGGCACAGATACGCAGTATTTT.

The rearrangement uses TRBV9 and TRBJ1-6, with a tentative D call TRBD1 (5 bases). V was trimmed by 2 bases and J by 10 bases, leaving 16 bases between them. The CDR3 contains 15 residues. Germline V gene sequence: CDR1 SGDLS, CDR2 YYNGEE. The DNA of the CDR3 is TGTGCCAGCAGCGTGCTGGTGGGGGGAAACTCACCCCTCCACTTT. Amino acids: CASSVLVGGNSPLHF.

The chain links TRBV9 to TRBJ2-5; 10 positions match TRBD2. After removal of 5 bases from V and 5 bases from J, the junction contained 9 bases not matched to a gene. Germline assignment: CDR1 SGDLS and CDR2 YYNGEE. The CDR3 has 15 residues. The CDR3 protein is CASSLGLAVWETQYF. CDR3 nucleotides: TGTGCCAGCAGTCTAGGACTAGCGGTATGGGAGACCCAGTACTTC.

This clone was seen only once. The chain has TRBV19 and TRBJ1-2; weak D call: TRBD1 (5 bases). The germline gives CDR1 LNHDA, CDR2 SQIVND (reference sequence). This CDR3 is built from 13 residues. Trimming left V 6 bases short and J 4 bases short, with 12 bases between. The CDR3 sequence: CASRADRLYGYTF. CDR3 nucleotides: TGTGCCAGTAGGGCCGACAGACTCTATGGCTACACCTTC. Together with reference TRBV19 and TRBJ1-2, the CDR3 gives the full variable domain: DGGITQSPKYLFRKEGQNVTLSCEQNLNHDAMYWYRQDPGQGLRLIYYSQIVNDFQKGDIAEGYSVSREKKESFPLTVTSAQKNPTAFYLCASRADRLYGYTFGSGTRLTVV.